One sample yielded the 23 T cell receptor beta chains listed below, sequenced in a study of T-cell memory formation after mild COVID-19. TCRdb called the 5' RACE reads again in MiXCR, with one record for every CDR3 protein. Of a few hundred thousand distinct CDR3 sequences listed, approximately 15% are singletons. The sample consisted of PBMCs or a T cell subset sorted from them (not recorded which). The source of these receptors is a man in his late teens or twenties who had mild COVID-19 (a few samples of this study predate the infection). Cell type and time point are not known.

The V call is TRBV2, the J call TRBJ2-7, with a tentative D call TRBD1 (5 bases). The CDR3 sequence is 12 residues long. The germline CDR1 and CDR2 sequences are SNHLY and FYNNEI. V shed 10 bases and J shed 2 bases, with 12 bases lying between them. CDR3 in amino acids: CAITGSAYEQYF. CDR3 coding DNA: TGTGCCATTACAGGTTCGGCCTACGAGCAGTACTTC. Based on the CDR3 plus reference TRBV2 and TRBJ2-7, the full variable domain is EPEVTQTPSHQVTQMGQEVILRCVPISNHLYFYWYRQILGQKVEFLVSFYNNEISEKSEIFDDQFSVERPDGSNFTLKIRSTKLEDSAMYFCAITGSAYEQYFGPGTRLTVT.

This clonotype was seen many times. This chain links TRBV7-8 with TRBJ2-2; D tentatively fits TRBD1 or TRBD2 (5 bases each). This CDR3 has 15 residues. V gave up 4 bases and J gave up 1 base, with 10 bases separating them. Germline-derived CDR1 and CDR2 are SGHVS and FQNEAQ. The CDR3 loop is CASSSQGRNTGELFF. The CDR3 DNA sequence: TGTGCCAGCAGCTCCCAGGGACGGAACACCGGGGAGCTGTTTTTT.

This clonotype came up once. The chain links TRBV15 to TRBJ2-7; possibly TRBD1 for D (6 bases). Between the trimmed V and J ends, which lost 3 bases and 3 bases, there was a span of 9 bases. Germline lookup yields CDR1 LNHNV and CDR2 YYDKDF (reference sequence). CDR3 length: 13 amino acids. The CDR3 reads CATSSGDIYEQYV. Written as DNA, the CDR3 is TGTGCCACCAGCAGTGGGGACATCTACGAGCAGTACGTC.

The CDR3 bases are TGTGCCATCAGTGAGCCTCCGGGACAGGACAACTATGGCTACACCTTC. Its protein is CAISEPPGQDNYGYTF. This rearrangement joins TRBV10-3 to TRBJ1-2, with 8 bases identical to TRBD1. From germline, CDR1 is ENHRY and CDR2 SYGVKD. The CDR3 contains 16 residues. V lost 2 bases to trimming and J lost 2 bases; unmatched junction nucleotides: 7.

The sample holds many counts of this clonotype. The chain employs TRBV6-6 and TRBJ2-5, with D tentatively TRBD2 (6 bases). In germline, CDR1 is MNHNY, CDR2 SVGAGI (reference sequence). This CDR3 is 16 amino acids long. The V end was cut by 0 bases, the J end by 0 bases, with 11 bases between. The CDR3 here is CASSYSRAGYQETQYF. CDR3 DNA: TGTGCCAGCAGTTACTCCAGGGCGGGGTACCAAGAGACCCAGTACTTC.

This chain uses TRBV2 with TRBJ2-1, with D possibly TRBD1 on 5 matching bases. The V end lost 4 bases, the J end lost 10 bases, and 11 bases lay between the germline ends. CDR1 and CDR2 from the germline V gene are SNHLY and FYNNEI. This CDR3 is 12 amino acids long. Here the CDR3 reads CASSVDSREQFF. For the CDR3, the DNA is TGTGCCAGCAGTGTCGACAGCAGGGAGCAGTTCTTC.

Ten or more counts support this clonotype. The chain employs TRBV5-1 and TRBJ2-3; D ambiguous. Germline CDR1 is SGHRS and CDR2 is YFSETQ. V gave up 2 bases and J gave up 0 bases, with 7 bases separating them. The CDR3 covers 14 residues. CDR3 DNA: TGCGCCAGCAGCTTTCCCTATAGCACAGATACGCAGTATTTT. This translates into CASSFPYSTDTQYF. The full variable domain, in which reference TRBV5-1 and TRBJ2-3 provide the parts outside the CDR3, is KAGVTQTPRYLIKTRGQQVTLSCSPISGHRSVSWYQQTPGQGLQFLFEYFSETQRNKGNFPGRFSGRQFSNSRSEMNVSTLELGDSALYLCASSFPYSTDTQYFGPGTRLTVL.

This clonotype has more than one count but fewer than ten. Written as DNA, the CDR3 is TGCGCCAGCAGTCAGCTTACCAAGACCTACGAGCAGTACGTC. This encodes CASSQLTKTYEQYV. V is TRBV23-1 and J is TRBJ2-7; D call uncertain. TRBV23-1 carries the ORF label, with uncertain function. The CDR3 totals 14 residues. V shed 3 bases and J shed 2 bases, with 11 bases lying between them.

The table lists this clonotype with a few counts. The V call is TRBV6-6, the J call TRBJ1-1; TRBD1 aligns across 7 bases. The V and J ends lost 2 bases and 3 bases, in that order; junction bases with no gene match: 6. In germline, CDR1 is MNHNY, CDR2 SVGAGI (reference sequence). There are 15 residues in the CDR3. The CDR3 loop is CASSYPDRVDTEAFF. CDR3 coding DNA: TGTGCCAGCAGTTACCCCGACAGGGTCGACACTGAAGCTTTCTTT.

This clonotype was seen a handful of times. The chain carries TRBV5-1 and TRBJ2-1; 9 positions match TRBD1. The trim removed 0 bases at V and 5 bases at J, leaving 3 bases unmatched. This CDR3 contains 15 residues. CDR1 SGHRS and CDR2 YFSETQ come from the germline V gene. The chain's CDR3 is CASSLVGQGHNEQFF. Written as DNA, the CDR3 is TGCGCCAGCAGCTTGGTCGGACAGGGGCACAATGAGCAGTTCTTC.

V and J are TRBV6-1 and TRBJ2-5; no firm D call. The CDR3 length is 13 residues. Trimming shortened V by 5 bases and J by 5 bases, and 12 bases separated the two germline ends. Germline loops: CDR1 MNHNS, CDR2 SASEGT. CDR3 in amino acids: CASSLVFKETQYF. CDR3 DNA sequence: TGTGCCAGCAGTTTGGTGTTCAAGGAGACCCAGTACTTC.

This clonotype was observed many times. This chain joins TRBV20-1 and TRBJ1-5; 7 nucleotides align to TRBD1. This CDR3 region has 13 residues. The germline V gene has CDR1 DFQATT and CDR2 SNEGSKA (reference sequence). The V gene end was trimmed by 7 bases and the J gene end by 3 bases; junction bases not matched to a gene: 6. The CDR3 nucleotides read TGCAGTGTCGGGCAGGGGGTCAATCAGCCCCAGCATTTT. It yields the protein CSVGQGVNQPQHF.

This clonotype was observed a handful of times. The J gene is TRBJ2-1, the V gene TRBV9, with D tentatively TRBD1 (6 bases). Germline lookup yields CDR1 SGDLS and CDR2 YYNGEE. The CDR3 runs 16 residues. V dropped 3 bases and J dropped 3 bases, with 16 bases sitting between them. The DNA of the CDR3 is TGTGCCAGCAGCGATAACAGGGACCCCTACTACAATGAGCAGTTCTTC. It yields the protein CASSDNRDPYYNEQFF.

V usage is TRBV27 and J usage is TRBJ2-1; D gene unclear. There are 13 residues in the CDR3. Germline V gene sequence: CDR1 MNHEY, CDR2 SMNVEV (reference sequence). Trimming cost V 6 bases and J 5 bases, with 11 bases left between them. CDR3 sequence: CASSLALHNEQFF. In nucleotides, the CDR3 is TGTGCCAGCAGCCTTGCCTTGCACAATGAGCAGTTCTTC.

V gene TRBV20-1 combines with J gene TRBJ2-3; D might be TRBD1 or TRBD2, each matching 6 bases. Germline V lookup: CDR1 DFQATT, CDR2 SNEGSKA (reference sequence). Trimming took 4 bases from V and 1 from J, leaving 12 bases between them. CDR3 length: 14 residues. In nucleotides, the CDR3 is TGCAGTGCTATTCGGGGGCCCCGCACAGATACGCAGTATTTT. Encoded protein: CSAIRGPRTDTQYF.

The V call is TRBV28, the J call TRBJ2-2; 9 bases align to TRBD1. This CDR3 region has 21 residues. Germline CDR1 and CDR2: MDHEN and SYDVKM. Trimming cost V 4 bases and J 1 base; bases outside gene matches: 19. Here the CDR3 DNA reads TGTGCCAGCAGTTCTACACAGGGGGCGGCCTATTCCCACCAGAACACCGGGGAGCTGTTTTTT. This gives the protein CASSSTQGAAYSHQNTGELFF.

This clonotype was seen a handful of times. This chain joins TRBV5-1 and TRBJ1-4, with D possibly being TRBD1 (5 bases). This CDR3 spans 14 amino acids. The germline CDR1 and CDR2 sequences are SGHRS and YFSETQ. V was pared by 4 bases and J by 4 bases, with 11 bases between. CDR3 in DNA: TGCGCCAGCAGCCTCCAGGGTTATAATGAAAAACTGTTTTTT. This sequence encodes CASSLQGYNEKLFF.

This clonotype was counted only a few times. The rearrangement links TRBV20-1 to TRBJ2-1; 8 positions agree with TRBD2. Trimming cost V 3 bases and J 4 bases; bases outside gene matches: 5. CDR3 length: 14 amino acids. CDR1 DFQATT and CDR2 SNEGSKA come from the germline V gene (reference sequence). The CDR3 bases are TGCAGTGCTAGTCTACTAGCGGAATACAATGAGCAGTTCTTC. Translation gives CSASLLAEYNEQFF.

This clonotype was seen repeatedly, ten times or more. The genes are TRBV29-1 and TRBJ2-1, with 8 bases matching TRBD1. Germline V gene data show CDR1 as SQVTM and CDR2 as ANQGSEA. V was pared by 8 bases and J by 4 bases, with 10 bases of the junction left unmatched. The CDR3 contains 14 residues. The CDR3 DNA reads as TGCAGCACCACTGGGACAGGCGGGTACAATGAGCAGTTCTTC. This encodes CSTTGTGGYNEQFF.

This clonotype was seen only a few times. V and J are TRBV29-1 and TRBJ1-5, with D unresolved. CDR1 and CDR2 from the germline V gene are SQVTM and ANQGSEA. The CDR3 length is 15 residues. The V and J ends lost 6 bases and 1 base respectively, with 16 bases between them. CDR3 coding DNA: TGCAGCGTCTCAGCTTCTTCGACCAGCAATCAGCCCCAGCATTTT. Translated: CSVSASSTSNQPQHF.

CDR3 bases: TGTGCCAGCGGACCGTTCTCTGGAAACACCATATATTTT. It encodes CASGPFSGNTIYF. This rearrangement joins TRBV6-2 or TRBV6-3 to TRBJ1-3; D uncertain. The germline V gene encodes CDR1 MNHEY and CDR2 SVGEGT. The V end was cut by 8 bases, the J end by 0 bases, with 8 bases between. The CDR3 is made up of 13 amino acids.

The rearrangement uses TRBV4-2 and TRBJ2-1, with D perhaps TRBD2 (6 bases). Germline-derived CDR1 and CDR2 are LGHNA and YNFKEQ. The germline V and J ends were trimmed by 5 bases and 3 bases, with 17 bases remaining between them. This CDR3 is 16 amino acids long. The CDR3 spells CASSSSGGGFYNEQFF. The CDR3 DNA reads as TGTGCCAGCAGCTCATCTGGTGGGGGGTTCTACAATGAGCAGTTCTTC.

This clonotype has just a few counts. This chain joins TRBV18 and TRBJ2-4, with 8 bases matching TRBD1. Germline-derived CDR1 and CDR2 are KGHSH and LQKENI. J was trimmed by 0 bases and V by 3 bases; bases with no gene match: 10. The CDR3 extends over 18 amino acids. The chain's CDR3 is CASSPYQGAGLAKNIQYF. In DNA, the CDR3 is TGTGCCAGCTCACCGTACCAGGGGGCCGGATTAGCCAAAAACATTCAGTACTTC.